This T cell receptor (beta chain) appears in the sequencing data of a study of cytomegalovirus exposure and HLA in healthy donors (dated by TCRdb to about 2017). Describing the broader study: In an earlier analysis of under 750 of the donors, 276 Gb of sequence data and 117 million unique TCR beta sequences from roughly 190 million T cells were reported. Four or five DR-DQ haplotypes were handled as single units for association and clustering because linkage in the cohort was strong. Donor age, sex, ethnicity and CMV serostatus were compiled together with the repertoire data. The study combined high-throughput TCR immunosequencing, statistical association of individual TCRs with disease status, and machine learning to predict cytomegalovirus infection status. Besides the first cohort of roughly 700 subjects, a separate validation cohort made up of 120 or so different subjects was used. Among the roughly 370 genotyped donors, approximately 81% belonged to the genetic ancestry cluster associated with self-reported Caucasian donors. An early release covering roughly 580 HLA-typed donors comprised 250 to 350 gigabases of sequencing data and tens of millions of unique TCR sequences. A later genetic analysis used genome-wide SNP genotypes for about 65% of the 666 donors, treating that subset as a discovery cohort. An earlier analysis of 587 of the donors used high-throughput TCR beta sequencing to judge whether each TCR beta V gene segment behaved as functional or pseudogenic. Among some 400 genotyped donors of the cohort, an average of around 240,000 unique TCR beta nucleotide sequences were sequenced per donor, about a sixth of them non-productive. HLA typing covered class I and class II loci at four-digit resolution. Using immunosequencing, the study profiled T cell repertoires from around 670 subjects and related those repertoires to cytomegalovirus serostatus. The number of donors typed differed by locus, with 629-630 for A, B, C, DRB1 and DQB1, about 500 for DQA1, 600 to 610 for DPA1, and some 470 for DPB1. Rather than using new phenotypic data, the later analysis identified candidate immune exposures from TCR beta sequences and from how often those sequences occurred across donors. In a later analysis, previously published TCR beta repertoires from 550 to 700 donors were re-analyzed and high-resolution HLA genotyping was added so that TCR occurrence patterns could be studied. The study was designed to test whether signatures of past pathogen exposure could be identified by cataloging public T cell receptors. All discovery cohort repertoires had been generated using a single sequencing platform. Broad study findings and their caveats: A later genetic analysis reported fewer N-insertions in productive TCRs among donors in an Asian-associated ancestry cluster than the approximately 700-donor mean. A later analysis found that TCR association rates varied across HLA loci, with DRB1 alleles showing the most associated TCRs and HLA-C alleles the fewest. In a later analysis, HLA-associated TCR beta chains were found to be more clonally expanded and to have lower generation probabilities than equally common non-associated chains. In both the original and validation cohorts, the classifier was reported to diagnose cytomegalovirus status with high specificity and sensitivity. A later analysis reported that several top co-occurrence clusters appeared linked to parvovirus B19, influenza, CMV and Epstein-Barr virus. An association between a missense DCLRE1C variant and V-gene and J-gene trimming of TCR beta chains was found in a later genetic analysis and replicated in an independent cohort. Linkage disequilibrium might explain the correlated functional status among segregating V segments, but an unknown experimental factor could not be ruled out. Assigning TCR associations to individual alleles was difficult when HLA alleles, especially DR and DQ, strongly co-occurred. A further reported finding was that TCR beta sequences accurately predicted the HLA-A and HLA-B alleles for most subjects in the first cohort. Broadly in line with IMGT annotations, most TCR beta V segments showed up in productive rearrangements about 87% or about 30% of the time in an earlier analysis of several hundred of the donors. The 87-base-pair reads could not distinguish some IMGT-functional V segments, including TRBV6-2 and TRBV6-3, so those segments were excluded. The sequencing pipeline was judged likely to have produced a cluster of highly shared sequence variants as a technical artifact. According to a later analysis, most CMV-associated TCR beta chains appeared to be HLA-restricted, and the HLA associations seemed to be driven largely by CMV exposure. For the cohort, immune exposure information was limited to CMV serostatus. Because counts were too low, some 17 rarely observed V segments, including chromosome 9 orphons, were excluded from the earlier analysis of 587 of the donors. The authors suggested that the approach could potentially be extended to other disease states and immunological phenotypes. The cohort was sequenced for TCR beta chains only, and without alpha or paired-chain data the features that could be detected were limited. Sequencing depth was assumed to be roughly uniform across donors in the presence/absence analyses, though that assumption may not hold. Across donors, most TCR sequences were observed very rarely, whereas some public TCRs were present in many individuals. Because HLA typing was missing for some donors at each locus, association tests included only the typed subset. Three of the identified cytomegalovirus-associated TCR beta chains were confirmed in vitro to be specific for cytomegalovirus antigens. The study gave a list of about 160 TCR beta chains associated with cytomegalovirus. At a false discovery rate of 0.05, a later analysis linked around 15,000 TCR beta sequences to specific HLA alleles.

Libraries were made using the immunoSEQ multiplex PCR assay. A mixture of 60 forward primers for TCR Vbeta segments and 13 reverse primers for TCR Jbeta segments was used in the multiplex PCR. The CDR3 region of rearranged TCR beta genes was amplified from genomic DNA by a multiplex PCR assay. On the Illumina HiSeq System, the amplified TCR beta libraries were sequenced as 87-base-pair reads. The authors' pipeline ran thus. Across the 670 or so repertoires, a later analysis counted some 80 million unique TCR beta chains, around 11 million of which were shared by at least two donors. A nearest-neighbor algorithm error-corrected the raw reads and collapsed the reads into unique sequences, merging closely related sequences to remove PCR and sequencing errors. CDR3 sequences were aligned to IMGT reference sequences to assign V, D and J gene segments. Each retained sequence needed at least a six-nucleotide match to both a V gene segment and a J gene segment. A rearrangement counted as productive if the CDR3 had no stop codons and remained in frame with V and J, and every other rearrangement counted as non-productive. Following IMGT convention, CDR3 was defined as the stretch from the second conserved V-encoded cysteine to the conserved J-encoded phenylalanine. Sequences without an unambiguous match to a single V gene segment were excluded from the earlier analysis of approximately 560 of the donors. An earlier analysis of a few hundred of the donors called V segments functional above 56.7% productive rearrangements and segregating when the between-donor standard deviation exceeded 5%. A statistical classification framework was built for diagnosing cytomegalovirus status from the catalog of TCR beta chain sequences. In a later analysis, V and J genes were assigned by comparing TCR nucleotide sequences against IMGT/GENE-DB human TR gene sequences. The TCRdist pipeline was used in a later analysis to assign CDR3 sequences and most-parsimonious VDJ recombination scenarios. In a later analysis, each TCR beta chain was defined by its CDR3 amino acid sequence together with its V-gene family, and reads without a unique V-gene family were excluded. To address suspected cross-contamination and a sequencing artifact, a later analysis removed approximately 600 highly shared, low-generation-probability nucleotide sequences. In a later analysis, a clonal expansion index for each public chain was calculated from normalized within-repertoire ranks of inferred template counts. In a later analysis, generation probabilities were computed with a VDJ recombination model fitted to out-of-frame rearrangements, and the resulting probabilities were checked against IGoR. In a later analysis, hypergeometric tests were used to score TCR-TCR, TCR-HLA and TCR-CMV co-occurrence, with a repertoire-size bias correction applied to TCR pairs. In a later analysis, false discovery rates were estimated by permuting HLA or CMV assignments 20 times. In a later analysis, co-occurring TCRs were grouped with DBSCAN, and TCRdist sequence similarity was added when clustering was performed within HLA-allele-positive subsets. Repertoires with fewer than 30,000 or more than 120,000 public chains, plus five repertoires with anomalous nucleotide sharing, were excluded from co-occurrence clustering. Here the immuneACCESS table is served through TCRdb, limited to in-frame sequences with V and J called. Missing clones are a known gap in these copies; in checked studies unresolved V genes cover under half, and the rest lacks a known reason. That table furnishes V, J and clone size, whereas the DNA furnished D and trimming. Within this sample are more than 85,000 clones, with around 77% of them counted one time only. Roughly 9.6% of the sample is held by the ten biggest clonotypes.

The cohort was made up of approximately 700 healthy bone marrow donors. At the time of sampling, every cohort member was nominally healthy, though immune exposures that went unrecorded were likely present. The donor was CMV seropositive and belonged to the group of 250 to 300 seropositive cohort members. A peripheral blood sample was collected from each donor, and TCR beta sequencing was performed on peripheral blood mononuclear cells. The Qiagen DNeasy Blood Extraction Kit was used to extract genomic DNA from the blood cell samples. Reading from cysteine to phenylalanine, the CDR3 counts 19 amino acids. Just the 57-base CDR3 DNA is kept, in frame starting at base 1. CDR1 and CDR2 are read off the germline V gene as MGHRA and YSYEKL. Between the V and J ends, shortened by 0 bases and 6 bases respectively, the junction contains 21 bases. This clone has just one count. The target of this receptor is not known. Base quality data are lacking; no much larger clone is found one base away.

This receptor was identified in a male donor in good health and CMV-seropositive. The sequence links TRBV4-1 to TRBJ1-6; perhaps TRBD1 is the D gene, with 6 bases matching. The sequenced sample consisted of PBMCs. The CDR3 region reads CASSQDYGQFRPANSPLHF. At the DNA level, the sequence is TGCGCCAGCAGCCAAGATTACGGACAGTTCCGACCCGCTAATTCACCCCTCCACTTT.